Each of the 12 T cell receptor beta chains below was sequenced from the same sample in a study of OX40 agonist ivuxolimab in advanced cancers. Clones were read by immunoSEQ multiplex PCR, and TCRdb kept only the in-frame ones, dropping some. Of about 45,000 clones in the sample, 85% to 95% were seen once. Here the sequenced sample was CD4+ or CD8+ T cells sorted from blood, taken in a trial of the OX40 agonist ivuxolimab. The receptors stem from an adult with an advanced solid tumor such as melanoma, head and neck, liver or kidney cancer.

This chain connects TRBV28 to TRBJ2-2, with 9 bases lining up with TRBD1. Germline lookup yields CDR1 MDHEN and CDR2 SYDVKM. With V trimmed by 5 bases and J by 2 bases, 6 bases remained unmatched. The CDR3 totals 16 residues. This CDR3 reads CASSPRDRVNTGELFF. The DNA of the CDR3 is TGTGCCAGCAGTCCGCGGGACAGGGTAAACACCGGGGAGCTGTTTTTT.

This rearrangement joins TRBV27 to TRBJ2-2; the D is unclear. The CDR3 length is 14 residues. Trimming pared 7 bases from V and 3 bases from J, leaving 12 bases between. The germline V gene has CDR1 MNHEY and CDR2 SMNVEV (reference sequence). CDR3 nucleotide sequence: TGTGCCAGCACCCGGATCGGAGACACCGGGGAGCTGTTTTTT. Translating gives CASTRIGDTGELFF.

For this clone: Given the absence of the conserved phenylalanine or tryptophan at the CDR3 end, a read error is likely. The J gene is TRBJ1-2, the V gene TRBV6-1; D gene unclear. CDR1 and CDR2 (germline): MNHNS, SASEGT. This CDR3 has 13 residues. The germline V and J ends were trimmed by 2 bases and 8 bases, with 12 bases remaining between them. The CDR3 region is CASSEFSDLGYTL. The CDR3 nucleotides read TGTGCCAGCAGTGAATTCAGCGATTTAGGCTACACCCTC.

The CDR3, as DNA: TGTGCCAGCAGCGTAGAGGCGGGAGATGTCTCAGATACGCAGTATTTT. As protein: CASSVEAGDVSDTQYF. The gene calls are TRBV9 and TRBJ2-3, with 7 bases lining up with TRBD2. The CDR3 spans 16 residues. Germline CDR1 and CDR2: SGDLS and YYNGEE. The V and J ends lost 0 bases and 4 bases, in that order; junction bases with no gene match: 8.

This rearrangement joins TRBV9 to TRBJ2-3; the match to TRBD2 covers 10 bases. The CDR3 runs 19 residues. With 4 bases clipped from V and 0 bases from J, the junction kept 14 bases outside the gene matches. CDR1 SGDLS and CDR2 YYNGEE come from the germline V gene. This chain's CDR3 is CASSSPGHWTSGSTDTQYF. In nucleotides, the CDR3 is TGTGCCAGCAGCTCCCCGGGACACTGGACTAGCGGCAGCACAGATACGCAGTATTTT. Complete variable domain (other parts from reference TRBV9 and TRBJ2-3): DSGVTQTPKHLITATGQRVTLRCSPRSGDLSVYWYQQSLDQGLQFLIQYYNGEERAKGNILERFSAQQFPDLHSELNLSSLELGDSALYFCASSSPGHWTSGSTDTQYFGPGTRLTVL.

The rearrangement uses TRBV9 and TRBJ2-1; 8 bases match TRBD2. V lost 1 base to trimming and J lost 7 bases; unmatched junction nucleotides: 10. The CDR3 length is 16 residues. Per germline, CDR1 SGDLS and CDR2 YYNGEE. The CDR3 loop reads CASSVTTSGRRNEQFF. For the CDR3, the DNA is TGTGCCAGCAGCGTAACTACTAGCGGCAGGAGGAATGAGCAGTTCTTC.

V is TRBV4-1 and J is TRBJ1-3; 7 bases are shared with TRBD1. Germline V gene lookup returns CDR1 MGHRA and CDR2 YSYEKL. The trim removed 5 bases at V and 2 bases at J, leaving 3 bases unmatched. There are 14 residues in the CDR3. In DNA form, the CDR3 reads TGCGCCAGCAGCTCAACAGGGGCTGGAAACACCATATATTTT. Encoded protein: CASSSTGAGNTIYF.

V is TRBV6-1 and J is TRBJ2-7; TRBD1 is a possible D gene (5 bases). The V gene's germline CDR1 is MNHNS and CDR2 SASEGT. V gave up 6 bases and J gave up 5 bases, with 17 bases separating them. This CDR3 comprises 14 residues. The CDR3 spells CASRILDQGHEQYF. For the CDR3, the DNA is TGTGCCAGCAGAATTCTGGACCAGGGCCACGAGCAGTACTTC.

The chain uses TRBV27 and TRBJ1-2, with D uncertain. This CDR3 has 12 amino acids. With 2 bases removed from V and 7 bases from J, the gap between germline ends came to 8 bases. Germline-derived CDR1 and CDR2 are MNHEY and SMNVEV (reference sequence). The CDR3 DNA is TGTGCCAGCAGTTTAACCGGCCGTGGCTACACCTTC. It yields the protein CASSLTGRGYTF.

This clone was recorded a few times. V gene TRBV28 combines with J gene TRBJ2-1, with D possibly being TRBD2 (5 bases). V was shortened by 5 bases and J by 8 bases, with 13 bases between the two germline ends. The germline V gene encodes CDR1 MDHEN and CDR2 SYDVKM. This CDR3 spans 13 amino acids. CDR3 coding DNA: TGTGCCAGCAGTCTGCGAGGGAATGATGAGCAGTTCTTC. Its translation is CASSLRGNDEQFF. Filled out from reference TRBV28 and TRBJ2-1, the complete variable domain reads DVKVTQSSRYLVKRTGEKVFLECVQDMDHENMFWYRQDPGLGLRLIYFSYDVKMKEKGDIPEGYSVSREKKERFSLILESASTNQTSMYLCASSLRGNDEQFFGPGTRLTVL.

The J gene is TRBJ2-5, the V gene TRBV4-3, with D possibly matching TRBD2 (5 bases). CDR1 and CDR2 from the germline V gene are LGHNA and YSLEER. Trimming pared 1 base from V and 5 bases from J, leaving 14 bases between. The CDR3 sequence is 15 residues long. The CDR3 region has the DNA TGCGCCAGCAGCCAAGCTTCGGCCCCGGGGGAGACCCAGTACTTC. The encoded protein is CASSQASAPGETQYF.

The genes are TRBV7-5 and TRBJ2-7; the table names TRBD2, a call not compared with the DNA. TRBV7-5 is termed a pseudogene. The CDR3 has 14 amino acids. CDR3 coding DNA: TGTGCCAGAAGCTCCCGGAGAGGGTTCCACGAGCAGTACTTC. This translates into CARSSRRGFHEQYF.